Sequencing of this TCR beta chain was carried out in a study of blood T cells in healthy people across ages. Combining a sample-barcoded 5' primer with a J-beta primer mix, a second PCR ran for roughly 7 to 12 cycles. TCRdb used MiXCR to reprocess the 5' RACE reads, holding one entry per CDR3 protein. The sample has over a million distinct CDR3 sequences; 35% to 45% are singletons. Overall study results and limits: Strong correlation existed between TCR beta diversity and naive T cell percentage. CMV status of donors was not determined, possibly confounding expanded clonotype changes.

This clonotype has just a few counts. Antigen: not known. Germline trimming cut 8 bases from V and 0 bases from J; bases unmatched to any gene: 10. The CDR3 length is 17 residues. The J gene is TRBJ2-3, the V gene TRBV12-3 or TRBV12-4; 11 bases match TRBD2. The sequenced sample consisted of blood. The receptor's source is a woman aged 18 to 35 in good health. The CDR3 loop reads CASGGTSGFASTDTQYF. For the CDR3, the DNA is TGTGCCAGCGGAGGGACTAGCGGATTCGCTAGCACAGATACGCAGTATTTT.